This T cell receptor (beta chain) came from a study of cytomegalovirus exposure and HLA in healthy donors. Findings and limits, study-wide: Information on immune exposure was restricted to one variable (CMV serostatus). In a later analysis, HLA-C alleles had the fewest associated TCRs, DRB1 alleles the most. Among CMV-associated TCR beta chains, most appeared HLA-restricted in a later analysis. Researchers catalogued under 200 TCR beta chains as cytomegalovirus-associated.

The CDR3 totals 15 residues. Per the germline V gene, CDR1 is SGHTS and CDR2 is YDEGEE. V was pared by 2 bases and J by 5 bases, with 16 bases between. Primers included in the PCR were 60 Vbeta and 13 Jbeta primers. Using immunoSEQ multiplex PCR, the repertoire was profiled, and TCRdb retains in-frame clones only, with some absent. Of more than 100,000 clones listed, around four fifths are singletons. About this clone itself: No antigen is known for it.

The sequencing sample was made of PBMCs. The chain combines TRBV5-8 with TRBJ2-5, with a possible D match to TRBD1 (6 bases). This receptor was obtained from a man aged 35 to 55 in good health and CMV-seronegative. The CDR3 loop is CASSLRAGDPETQYF. The CDR3 DNA reads as TGTGCCAGCAGCTTAAGGGCAGGGGATCCGGAGACCCAGTACTTC.